This TCR beta chain was retrieved from a study of blood T cell repertoires in COVID-19. Original data processing: Estimation of nucleated cell counts was performed using reference gene primer amplification. Here immunoSEQ multiplex PCR was the method, and the copy in TCRdb shows in-frame clones only, minus some. The DNA was the basis for D and trimming; V, J and clone size are from that table. This table holds roughly 240,000 clones, 86% found once. J lost 5 bases, V lost 5 bases, and 3 bases had no gene match. The CDR3 covers 14 residues. CDR1 and CDR2 (germline): MDHEN, SYDVKM. The chain joins TRBV28 to TRBJ2-1; TRBD2 matches 10 bases. The clonotype comes from a woman aged 60-70 years who had recovered from COVID-19. Sequencing was done on a sample of peripheral blood. The CDR3 bases are TGTGCCAGCAGTCCAGCGGGGGGGGACAATGAGCAGTTCTTC. Its translation: CASSPAGGDNEQFF.